A selection of T cell receptor beta chains follows, all from one sample in a study of PD-1 blockade in classical Hodgkin lymphoma. Assay: immunoSEQ multiplex PCR; the TCRdb copy retains only in-frame clones and omits some. The sample includes around 16,000 clones, roughly 88% of them seen just once. The sequencing here drew on peripheral blood mononuclear cells (PBMCs), taken before the second cycle of nivolumab. The source of these receptors is a human donor with classical Hodgkin lymphoma. The CDR3 runs from the conserved cysteine through the conserved F or W.

j_call v_call cdr3_aa
TRBJ2-3 TRBV18 CASSPLIGSSTDTQYF
TRBJ1-1 TRBV6-1 CASSEARRRTGNTEAFF
TRBJ2-5 TRBV6-1 CASTPLAGGVETQYF
TRBJ2-1 TRBV21-1 CASSKEELTSGGPSIYNEQFF
TRBJ1-1 TRBV27 CASSRGGAGSTEAFF
TRBJ1-3 TRBV7-3 CASSLDSRSGNTIYF
TRBJ1-2 TRBV6-6 CASSNLDGGYGYTF
TRBJ1-5 TRBV28 CASRQGQGNQPQHF
TRBJ1-5 TRBV7-8 CASSLVVRGSNQPQHF
TRBJ2-1 TRBV9 CASSTSGKLDEQFF
TRBJ1-2 TRBV2 CASSGFQGRGNYGYTF
TRBJ2-7 TRBV6-6 CASSFGSSYEQYF
TRBJ1-4 TRBV19 CASSIWASVRDEKLFF
TRBJ2-5 TRBV14 CASSFRPGQLGETQYF
TRBJ1-1 TRBV15 CATSRDGGNTEAFF
TRBJ1-4 TRBV28 CASKQGLGPSTNEKLFF
TRBJ2-1 TRBV9 CASSVVPSEGRSYNEQFF
TRBJ2-3 TRBV21-1 CASSKAPLAGGPSTDTQYF
TRBJ1-1 TRBV10-2 CASIRDRVKSEAFF
TRBJ1-2 TRBV2 CASSESGTGVRGYTF
TRBJ2-7 TRBV9 CASSPRERGTYEQYF
TRBJ1-2 TRBV18 CASSPVSGQELYDGYTF
TRBJ2-7 TRBV18 CASSPDTYEQYF
TRBJ2-3 TRBV11-2 CASSLVGGGDTQYF
TRBJ2-6 TRBV9 CASSTGAGANVLTF
TRBJ1-1 TRBV7-9 CASSFWNSTEAFF
TRBJ2-7 TRBV10-3 CAITPGVTYEQYF
TRBJ2-3 TRBV27 CASSSEWLGPTDTQYF
TRBJ1-2 TRBV5-1 CASSRETPEGYTF
TRBJ2-2 TRBV5-4 CASTTRLADTGELFF
TRBJ2-7 TRBV5-8 CASSSLAGDTYEQYF
TRBJ2-3 TRBV7-3 CASSLLGADTQYF
TRBJ2-5 TRBV5-1 CASSLRGQGNQETQYF
TRBJ1-2 TRBV7-6 CASSLGTDGYTF
TRBJ2-1 TRBV10-1 CASSDGIGSYNEQFF
TRBJ2-2 TRBV6-1 CASSEPWTENTGELFF
TRBJ2-5 TRBV5-5 CASSFGVFQETQYF
TRBJ2-1 TRBV7-8 CASRPDRGNEQFF
TRBJ2-3 TRBV5-8 CASSLPGLWGSGTDTQYF
TRBJ2-1 TRBV6-1 CASDSMGSYNEQFF
TRBJ2-3 TRBV7-9 CASSLTGAENTQYF
TRBJ1-2 TRBV20-1 CSAVDFGYTF
TRBJ1-1 TRBV6-6 CASSVQGANTEAFF
TRBJ2-1 TRBV6-1 CASSASGIDYNEQFF
TRBJ1-2 TRBV25-1 CASSEQEGGYTF
TRBJ2-2 TRBV7-6 CASSLGGEGTGELFF